Listed below are T cell receptor beta chains from one sample, sequenced in a study of response to subunit inactivated influenza vaccine. MiXCR, run by TCRdb on the RT-PCR reads, gives a single entry per CDR3 protein. The sample carries a few hundred thousand distinct CDR3 sequences, about a tenth recorded once. Sequences were derived from PBMCs from blood, sampled around seven weeks after vaccination. The receptors come from a man aged 50 or older who received an inactivated influenza vaccine. Each CDR3 is given with its conserved first and last residue. Fields, in order: J gene, clone size, V gene, D gene, CDR3 protein, CDR3 DNA. The D gene is left open where the match is weak. Clone size appears in some rows only: once, few, many, or a class for an expanded clone.

J: TRBJ2-7; size: NA; V: TRBV20-1; D: NA; CDR3: CSAGRDGTYEQYF; DNA: TGCAGTGCCGGACGGGACGGCACCTACGAGCAGTACTTC
J: TRBJ2-1; size: NA; V: TRBV20-1; D: TRBD2; CDR3: CSARGGLAEPNEQFF; DNA: TGCAGTGCTAGGGGGGGACTAGCGGAGCCCAATGAGCAGTTCTTC
J: TRBJ2-4; size: NA; V: TRBV20-1; D: TRBD2; CDR3: CSAKLAGRAKNIQYF; DNA: TGCAGTGCTAAACTAGCGGGGCGAGCCAAAAACATTCAGTACTTC
J: TRBJ1-4; size: NA; V: TRBV4-3; D: NA; CDR3: CASSQDELSRNEKLFF; DNA: TGCGCCAGCAGCCAAGATGAACTTTCCAGAAATGAAAAACTGTTTTTT
J: TRBJ2-1; size: many; V: TRBV7-2; D: NA; CDR3: CASSLVLGQGPNNEQFF; DNA: TGTGCCAGCAGCTTAGTGCTCGGGCAGGGTCCAAACAATGAGCAGTTCTTC
J: TRBJ2-3; size: few; V: TRBV4-3; D: NA; CDR3: CASSQARDLGSDTQYF; DNA: TGCGCCAGCAGCCAAGCCCGGGACTTGGGGTCAGATACGCAGTATTTT
J: TRBJ2-1; size: many; V: TRBV4-3; D: NA; CDR3: CASSQDPRRVRYNEQFF; DNA: TGCGCCAGCAGCCAAGATCCTCGAAGGGTGAGATACAATGAGCAGTTCTTC
J: TRBJ1-1; size: many; V: TRBV20-1; D: NA; CDR3: CSARDSVGGENTEAFF; DNA: TGCAGTGCTAGAGATTCAGTCGGAGGGGAGAACACTGAAGCTTTCTTT
J: TRBJ2-1; size: many; V: TRBV29-1; D: TRBD2; CDR3: CSSGDGGNEQFF; DNA: TGCAGCTCCGGGGACGGGGGGAATGAGCAGTTCTTC
J: TRBJ2-7; size: NA; V: TRBV7-9; D: NA; CDR3: CASSLAMVPRNEQYF; DNA: TGTGCCAGCAGCTTAGCGATGGTGCCGAGGAACGAGCAGTACTTC
J: TRBJ2-3; size: NA; V: TRBV4-1; D: NA; CDR3: CASSQVLQILSSTDTQYF; DNA: TGCGCCAGCAGCCAAGTTCTCCAGATCCTATCTAGCACAGATACGCAGTATTTT
J: TRBJ2-4; size: NA; V: TRBV28; D: NA; CDR3: CASSWQGSKVQYF; DNA: TGTGCCAGCAGTTGGCAGGGGTCTAAAGTTCAGTACTTC
J: TRBJ1-1; size: NA; V: TRBV20-1; D: NA; CDR3: CSATAGPSTEAFF; DNA: TGCAGTGCTACGGCGGGCCCGAGCACTGAAGCTTTCTTT
J: TRBJ2-1; size: many; V: TRBV24-1; D: NA; CDR3: CATSGGQIYNEQFF; DNA: TGTGCCACCAGTGGGGGGCAGATTTACAATGAGCAGTTCTTC
J: TRBJ2-5; size: NA; V: TRBV6-2/TRBV6-3; D: TRBD2; CDR3: CASSHRTSEYQETQYF; DNA: TGTGCCAGCAGTCACCGGACTAGCGAGTACCAAGAGACCCAGTACTTC
J: TRBJ1-1; size: few; V: TRBV12-3/TRBV12-4; D: NA; CDR3: CASSLGVPDTEAFF; DNA: TGTGCCAGCAGTCTAGGGGTTCCCGACACTGAAGCTTTCTTT
J: TRBJ2-2; size: few; V: TRBV20-1; D: TRBD2; CDR3: CSARPGSGTGELFF; DNA: TGCAGTGCTAGGCCAGGTAGCGGGACCGGGGAGCTGTTTTTT
J: TRBJ2-7; size: NA; V: TRBV2; D: TRBD2; CDR3: CASSNSWLAGDGEQYF; DNA: TGTGCCAGCAGTAACTCCTGGCTAGCGGGGGATGGCGAGCAGTACTTC
J: TRBJ1-3; size: NA; V: TRBV4-1; D: TRBD1; CDR3: CASSQDRTGGSGNTIYF; DNA: TGCGCCAGCAGCCAAGACCGTACAGGGGGTTCTGGAAACACCATATATTTT
J: TRBJ2-3; size: few; V: TRBV29-1; D: NA; CDR3: CSVHLAGSTDTQYF; DNA: TGCAGCGTTCATCTGGCGGGGTCCACAGATACGCAGTATTTT
J: TRBJ2-7; size: few; V: TRBV20-1; D: TRBD2; CDR3: CSARDPDGTSGIHEQYF; DNA: TGCAGTGCTAGAGATCCCGATGGGACTAGCGGGATCCACGAGCAGTACTTC
J: TRBJ1-2; size: few; V: TRBV29-1; D: TRBD1; CDR3: CSVGQGNSGYTF; DNA: TGCAGCGTGGGACAGGGGAACTCTGGCTACACCTTC
J: TRBJ2-3; size: few; V: TRBV9; D: NA; CDR3: CASSVGQDTQYF; DNA: TGTGCCAGCAGCGTAGGGCAAGATACGCAGTATTTT
J: TRBJ2-1; size: few; V: TRBV7-8; D: NA; CDR3: CASSQNRDPYNEQFF; DNA: TGTGCCAGCAGCCAAAACAGGGACCCCTACAATGAGCAGTTCTTC
J: TRBJ2-3; size: few; V: TRBV7-2; D: TRBD2; CDR3: CASSFGGGAGDTQYF; DNA: TGTGCCAGCAGCTTCGGCGGGGGGGCGGGAGATACGCAGTATTTT
J: TRBJ2-1; size: many; V: TRBV27; D: TRBD2; CDR3: CASSFRLAAYNEQFF; DNA: TGTGCCAGCAGTTTTCGACTAGCGGCCTACAATGAGCAGTTCTTC
J: TRBJ2-5; size: few; V: TRBV5-4; D: NA; CDR3: CASSLEPGRHGGSSETQYF; DNA: TGTGCCAGCAGCTTGGAACCCGGACGCCACGGTGGGTCGTCGGAGACCCAGTACTTC
J: TRBJ2-7; size: few; V: TRBV20-1; D: NA; CDR3: CSAREPDYEQYF; DNA: TGCAGTGCTAGAGAACCAGACTACGAGCAGTACTTC
J: TRBJ2-7; size: NA; V: TRBV9; D: TRBD2; CDR3: CASSVGLGAGVPYEQYF; DNA: TGTGCCAGCAGCGTAGGGCTAGGAGCGGGAGTACCCTACGAGCAGTACTTC
J: TRBJ2-6; size: many; V: TRBV7-8; D: TRBD2; CDR3: CASSLYRGGSSGANVLTF; DNA: TGTGCCAGCAGCTTATATCGCGGGGGGTCCTCTGGGGCCAACGTCCTGACTTTC
J: TRBJ1-2; size: NA; V: TRBV12-3/TRBV12-4; D: TRBD1; CDR3: CASSKGQGMGYTF; DNA: TGTGCCAGCAGCAAGGGACAGGGGATGGGCTACACCTTC
J: TRBJ1-5; size: NA; V: TRBV28; D: NA; CDR3: CASNTDSNQPQHF; DNA: TGTGCCAGCAATACCGACAGCAATCAGCCCCAGCATTTT
J: TRBJ1-2; size: NA; V: TRBV12-3/TRBV12-4; D: NA; CDR3: CASSGGGGNYGYTF; DNA: TGTGCCAGTTCCGGGGGAGGGGGGAACTATGGCTACACCTTC
J: TRBJ2-2; size: few; V: TRBV5-1; D: NA; CDR3: CASSLSTAGAGTGELFF; DNA: TGCGCCAGCAGCTTGTCGACGGCAGGGGCGGGCACCGGGGAGCTGTTTTTT
J: TRBJ1-5; size: few; V: TRBV19; D: NA; CDR3: CASGQGNQPQHF; DNA: TGTGCCAGTGGTCAGGGAAATCAGCCCCAGCATTTT
J: TRBJ1-5; size: NA; V: TRBV18; D: NA; CDR3: CASSFKQVGSNQPQHF; DNA: TGTGCCAGCTCATTCAAGCAGGTTGGAAGCAATCAGCCCCAGCATTTT
J: TRBJ2-4; size: NA; V: TRBV11-2; D: TRBD2; CDR3: CASSLGASGALLAKNIQYF; DNA: TGTGCCAGCAGCTTAGGAGCTAGCGGGGCACTATTAGCCAAAAACATTCAGTACTTC
J: TRBJ2-3; size: few; V: TRBV12-3/TRBV12-4; D: TRBD1; CDR3: CASSRDVSWTGTDTQYF; DNA: TGTGCCAGCAGTAGAGACGTTTCGTGGACAGGGACAGATACGCAGTATTTT
J: TRBJ2-7; size: NA; V: TRBV10-3; D: TRBD2; CDR3: CAISESRLAGARDEQYF; DNA: TGTGCCATCAGTGAGTCTCGACTAGCGGGAGCCCGAGACGAGCAGTACTTC
J: TRBJ2-1; size: NA; V: TRBV5-1; D: NA; CDR3: CASSTTNDNEQFF; DNA: TGCGCCAGCAGTACCACAAACGACAATGAGCAGTTCTTC
J: TRBJ1-1; size: few; V: TRBV5-5; D: NA; CDR3: CASSSGFPGLAEAFF; DNA: TGTGCCAGCAGCTCAGGATTCCCGGGCCTGGCTGAAGCTTTCTTT